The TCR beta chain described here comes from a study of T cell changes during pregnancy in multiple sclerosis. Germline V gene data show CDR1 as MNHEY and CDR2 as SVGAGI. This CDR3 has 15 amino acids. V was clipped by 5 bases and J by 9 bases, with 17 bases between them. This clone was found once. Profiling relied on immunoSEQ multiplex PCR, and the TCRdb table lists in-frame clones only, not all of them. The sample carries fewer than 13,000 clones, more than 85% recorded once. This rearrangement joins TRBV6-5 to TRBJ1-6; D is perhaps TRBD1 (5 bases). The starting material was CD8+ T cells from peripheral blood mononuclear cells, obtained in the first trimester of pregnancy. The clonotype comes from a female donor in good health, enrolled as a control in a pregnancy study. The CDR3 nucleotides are TGTGCCAGCAGTCCGGGAGGACATCTTACTTCACCCCTCCACTTT. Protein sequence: CASSPGGHLTSPLHF.